The 3 T cell receptor beta chains below were found in one sample sequenced in a study of cytomegalovirus exposure and HLA in healthy donors. The PCR was carried out with 60 Vbeta primers and 13 Jbeta primers. Repertoires were generated with immunoSEQ multiplex PCR, while TCRdb's copy carries only in-frame clones and drops some. Of 150,000 to 200,000 clones detected, around nine tenths appear once; the ten largest clones hold more than 1.5%. Source material: PBMCs. The receptors come from a woman younger than 35 in good health and CMV-seronegative.

The chain combines TRBV7-9 with TRBJ1-5; 7 bases are shared with TRBD1. There are 15 residues in the CDR3. J gave up 3 bases and V 4 bases, and 6 bases lay outside the gene matches. Germline V CDR1 and CDR2: SEHNR, FQNEAQ (reference sequence). The CDR3 region has the DNA TGTGCCAGCAGCTCGACAGGGTTCGCCAATCAGCCCCAGCATTTT. Its translation is CASSSTGFANQPQHF. Supplemented by reference TRBV7-9 and TRBJ1-5, the full variable domain reads DTGVSQNPRHKITKRGQNVTFRCDPISEHNRLYWYRQTLGQGPEFLTYFQNEAQLEKSRLLSDRFSAERPKGSFSTLEIQRTEQGDSAMYLCASSSTGFANQPQHFGDGTRLSIL.

The chain combines TRBV4-3 with TRBJ2-2; D is unclear. Per the germline V gene, CDR1 is LGHNA and CDR2 is YSLEER. V was trimmed by 2 bases and J by 4 bases, leaving 14 bases between them. This CDR3 is 16 amino acids long. CDR3 nucleotides: TGCGCCAGCAGCCAAACAGTTAACCTGATCACCGGGGAGCTGTTTTTT. Residues: CASSQTVNLITGELFF.

V is TRBV20-1 and J is TRBJ1-2; D remains ambiguous. V dropped 1 base and J dropped 5 bases, with 5 bases sitting between them. Germline V gene sequence: CDR1 DFQATT, CDR2 SNEGSKA (reference sequence). The CDR3 is 11 residues long. The CDR3 DNA reads as TGCAGTGCTAGAGGCGAGTATGGCTACACCTTC. Residues: CSARGEYGYTF.